One TCR beta chain is described in this entry. As originally analysed: Amplifying reference gene primers gave estimates of nucleated cell counts. Some clones are missing from TCRdb's copy, which holds only in-frame ones; the method was immunoSEQ multiplex PCR. V, J and clone size reflect that table, while D and trimming were determined from the DNA. Of approximately 210,000 clones in the sample, 88% were seen once. Enrollees, about 18 to 89 years old, lived in 25 or so US areas. Donors were grouped by their self-reported clinical history. V lost 0 bases, J lost 4 bases, and 5 bases stayed unmatched. The CDR3 runs 16 residues. Germline CDR1 reads LNHNV; CDR2 reads YYDKDF (reference sequence). These data belong to a study of blood T cell repertoires in COVID-19. The wider study: PBMCs, B-cell-depleted T cells, or T cells provided the cDNA or gDNA that made up the material.

The chain is built from TRBV15 and TRBJ2-5; 10 nucleotides agree with TRBD1. This TCR came from a woman in her 50s with acute COVID-19. The source material was PBMCs or T cells enriched from blood (not recorded which). The CDR3 loop is CATSREKGQGLETQYF. CDR3 coding DNA: TGTGCCACCAGCAGAGAAAAGGGACAGGGGCTAGAGACCCAGTACTTC.